This T cell receptor beta chain was identified in a study of T-cell memory formation after mild COVID-19. Study-wide context: Clusters of TCRs were largely donor specific.

UMIs and sample barcodes were carried by the TCR alpha and TCR beta cDNA libraries that 5'RACE produced using constant-segment primers. Each CDR3 protein is one row after TCRdb ran MiXCR on the 5' RACE reads. Among around 150,000 distinct CDR3 sequences listed, 13% to 15% were seen once. As regards this clonotype: Antigen specificity is unknown.

Study outcomes and limitations: For contracting clones, CD4+ ones sat mainly in CM and EM, CD8+ in EMRA. Clones shrinking between day 15 and 85 showed a balanced CD4/CD8 split, and those that grew later tilted toward CD4+.

There are 14 residues in the CDR3. V trimming: 5 bases; J trimming: 9 bases; junction bases outside the gene matches: 15. Germline V CDR1 and CDR2: GTSNPN, SVGIG (reference sequence). The receptor was derived from an adult woman who had mild COVID-19 (a few samples of this study predate the infection). Cell type and time point are not known. The chain is built from TRBV30 and TRBJ2-5, with 7 bases lining up with TRBD2. The sequenced material came from PBMCs or a T cell subset sorted from them (not recorded which). CDR3 in amino acids: CAWRIAGSVRAQYF. In DNA, the CDR3 is TGTGCCTGGCGAATAGCGGGCTCCGTGCGGGCCCAGTACTTC.